Sequencing of this T cell receptor beta chain was carried out in a study of blood T cell repertoires in COVID-19. Overall study context: Sites across the United States, Italy and Spain contributed samples from acute and convalescent COVID-19. From T cells, B-cell-depleted T cells, or PBMCs came the material, which was cDNA or gDNA.

Study processing details: From reference gene primer amplification, estimates of nucleated cell counts were derived. Libraries were prepared by immunoSEQ multiplex PCR; TCRdb keeps only in-frame clonotypes and omits some of them. V and J calls and clone size are copied from that table; D and trimming were computed from the DNA. Of around 110,000 clones in the sample, approximately 90% were seen once. Per germline, CDR1 MDHEN and CDR2 SYDVKM. Trimming cost V 1 base and J 8 bases; bases outside gene matches: 7. CDR3 length: 14 residues. The chain uses TRBV28 and TRBJ1-2; 7 bases match TRBD1. Input material: peripheral blood. This clonotype originated in a human donor with active COVID-19. The donor label of this sample is uncertain. The CDR3 sequence is CASSLYGRGEGYTF. CDR3 coding DNA: TGTGCCAGCAGTTTATACGGCAGGGGGGAGGGCTACACCTTC.